This TCR beta chain came from a study of blood T cell repertoires in COVID-19. Original methodology: Amplification of reference gene primers provided the estimated nucleated cell counts. TCRdb's copy holds only in-frame clones and misses some; the assay was immunoSEQ multiplex PCR. The V and J calls and the clone size are those of that table, but D and trimming were determined from the DNA. The sample lists about 59,000 clones, roughly 84% occurring once. Sequencing was done on a sample of peripheral blood. This TCR was sampled from a woman between 65 and 79 years old with acute or convalescent COVID-19.

CDR3 DNA: TGTGCCAGCAGGACAGCTGACACCCTCTGGGGCTACACCTTC. Protein: CASRTADTLWGYTF. The chain recombines TRBV6-5 with TRBJ1-2; D is possibly TRBD1 (5 bases). V was pared by 6 bases and J by 8 bases, with 19 bases between. The CDR3 covers 14 residues. Germline lookup yields CDR1 MNHEY and CDR2 SVGAGI.